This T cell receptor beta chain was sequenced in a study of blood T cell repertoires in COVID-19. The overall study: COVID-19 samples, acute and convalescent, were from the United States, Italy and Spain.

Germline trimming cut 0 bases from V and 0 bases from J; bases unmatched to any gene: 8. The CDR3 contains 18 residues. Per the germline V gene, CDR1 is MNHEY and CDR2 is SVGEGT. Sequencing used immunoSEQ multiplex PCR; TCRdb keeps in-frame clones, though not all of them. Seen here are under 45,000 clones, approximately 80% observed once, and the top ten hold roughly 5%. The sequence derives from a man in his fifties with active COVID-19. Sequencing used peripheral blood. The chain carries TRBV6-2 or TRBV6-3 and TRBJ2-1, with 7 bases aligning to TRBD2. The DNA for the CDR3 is TGTGCCAGCAGTTACTCGATAGGGCGGGGGAGCTCCTACAATGAGCAGTTCTTC. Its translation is CASSYSIGRGSSYNEQFF.